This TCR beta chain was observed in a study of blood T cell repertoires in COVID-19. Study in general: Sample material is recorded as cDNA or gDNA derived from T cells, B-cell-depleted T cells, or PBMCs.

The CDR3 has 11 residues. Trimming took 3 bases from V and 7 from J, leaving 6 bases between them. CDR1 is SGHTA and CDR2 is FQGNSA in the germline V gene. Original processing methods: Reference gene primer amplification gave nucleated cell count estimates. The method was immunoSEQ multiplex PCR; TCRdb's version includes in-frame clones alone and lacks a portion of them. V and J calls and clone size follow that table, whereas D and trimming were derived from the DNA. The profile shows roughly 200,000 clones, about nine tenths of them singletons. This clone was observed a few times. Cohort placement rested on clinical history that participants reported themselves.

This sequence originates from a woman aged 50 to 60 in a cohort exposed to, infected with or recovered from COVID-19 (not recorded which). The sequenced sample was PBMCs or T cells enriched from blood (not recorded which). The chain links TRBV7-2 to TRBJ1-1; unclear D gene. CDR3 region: CASSLDFEAFF. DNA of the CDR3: TGTGCCAGCAGCTTGGACTTTGAAGCTTTCTTT.